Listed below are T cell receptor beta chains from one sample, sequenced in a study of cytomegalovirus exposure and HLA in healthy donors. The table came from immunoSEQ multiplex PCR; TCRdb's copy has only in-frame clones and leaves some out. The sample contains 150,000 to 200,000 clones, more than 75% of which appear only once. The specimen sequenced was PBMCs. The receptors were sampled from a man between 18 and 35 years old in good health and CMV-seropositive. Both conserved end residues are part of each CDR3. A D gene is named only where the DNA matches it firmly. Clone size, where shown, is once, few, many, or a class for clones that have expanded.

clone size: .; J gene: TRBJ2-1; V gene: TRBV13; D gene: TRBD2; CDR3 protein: CASINSGESYNEQFF; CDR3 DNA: TGTGCCAGCATCAATAGCGGGGAGTCCTACAATGAGCAGTTCTTC
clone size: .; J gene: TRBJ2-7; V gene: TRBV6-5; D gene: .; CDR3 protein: CASSPPGPYEQYF; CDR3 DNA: TGTGCCAGCAGTCCGCCAGGGCCCTACGAGCAGTACTTC
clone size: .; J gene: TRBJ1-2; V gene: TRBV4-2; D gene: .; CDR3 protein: CASSQELKEAYGYTF; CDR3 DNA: TGTGCCAGCAGCCAAGAGTTAAAGGAGGCCTATGGCTACACCTTC
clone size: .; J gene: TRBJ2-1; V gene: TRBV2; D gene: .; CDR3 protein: CASSVKGGNEQFF; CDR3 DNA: TGTGCCAGCAGTGTTAAAGGAGGCAATGAGCAGTTCTTC
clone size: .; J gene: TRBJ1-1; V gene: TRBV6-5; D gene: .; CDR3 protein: CASSPQLNTEAFF; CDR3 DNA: TGTGCCAGCAGTCCACAGTTGAACACTGAAGCTTTCTTT
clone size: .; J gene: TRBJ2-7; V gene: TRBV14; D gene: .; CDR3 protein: CASSQELQGYEQYF; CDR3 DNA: TGTGCCAGCAGCCAAGAGCTACAGGGTTACGAGCAGTACTTC
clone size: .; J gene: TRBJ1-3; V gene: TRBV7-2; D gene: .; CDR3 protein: CASSLALGSSGNTIYF; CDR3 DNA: TGTGCCAGCAGCTTAGCGCTGGGGAGCTCTGGAAACACCATATATTTT
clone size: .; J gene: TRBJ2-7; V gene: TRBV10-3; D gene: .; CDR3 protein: CAISEIGGQYEQYF; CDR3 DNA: TGTGCCATCAGTGAAATAGGGGGTCAGTACGAGCAGTACTTC
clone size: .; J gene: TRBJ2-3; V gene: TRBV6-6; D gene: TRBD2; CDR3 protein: CASSYSTSGTDTQYF; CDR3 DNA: TGTGCCAGCAGTTACTCGACTAGCGGCACAGATACGCAGTATTTT
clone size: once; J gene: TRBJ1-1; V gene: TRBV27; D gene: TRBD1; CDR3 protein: CASRPDRVGAEAFF; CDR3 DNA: TGTGCCAGCAGACCGGACAGGGTGGGAGCTGAAGCTTTCTTT
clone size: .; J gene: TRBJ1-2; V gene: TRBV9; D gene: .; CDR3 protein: CASSPVATEFNYGYTF; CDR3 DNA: TGTGCCAGCAGCCCTGTCGCGACAGAATTCAACTATGGCTACACCTTC